Listed here are 32 T cell receptor beta chains from one sample, sequenced in a study of CD8+ T cells in alopecia areata. Sequencing used cDNA as its template, made by extracting RNA and reverse transcribing it. Measured with immunoSEQ multiplex PCR; TCRdb has only the in-frame clones, and not every one. The sample is made up of over 250,000 clones, none counted only once. Sorting of pooled cutaneous lymph node cells used CD4, CD8alpha, NKG2D, NKG2ACE and other markers. Sequencing input: CD4+ T cells sorted from a lymph node. The receptors were sampled from a C3H/HeJ mouse with alopecia areata. MHC haplotype here: H2-k.

There are a few counts of this clone. Gene names are mouse gene names. CDR3 DNA, as far as it was read: TGTGCTAGCAGGCAGGGAAACTCC. Its protein is CASRQGNS. From start to end, the CDR3 is CASRQGNSDYTF. The V call is TRBV29, the J call TRBJ1-2; possibly TRBD1 for D (5 bases). The sequence runs out 4 residues before the end of the CDR3; the remainder is reconstructed from the germline J gene. The germline V gene has CDR1 MSHET and CDR2 SYDVDS. Trimming took off 6 bases at V and 1 base at J, with 6 bases between the two ends. CDR3 length: 12 amino acids.

In this sample, this clone turned up a few times. Germline and genes here are mouse. The read finishes 4 residues shy of the CDR3 end, and the germline J gene is used to complete it. V gene TRBV13-1 combines with J gene TRBJ1-1; D may be TRBD1 (6 bases). The CDR3 sequence is 14 residues long. Trimming left V 2 bases short and J 1 base short, with 9 bases between. The germline CDR1 and CDR2 sequences are NSHNY and SYGAGN. The CDR3 DNA, read in part, is TGTGCCAGCAGTGAAAGGGACAAAAACACA. Its translation: CASSERDKNT. The full CDR3 sequence reads CASSERDKNTEVFF.

On this clone: Genes and germline are mouse. CDR3 DNA, as far as it was read: TGTGCCAGCAGTTCTGGGGGGGCCACCGGG. As protein: CASSSGGATG. The full CDR3 protein reads CASSSGGATGQLYF. The V call is TRBV13-1, the J call TRBJ2-2, with TRBD2 matching over 10 bases. The sequence runs out 4 residues before the end of the CDR3; the remainder is reconstructed from the germline J gene. Unmatched junction bases numbered 1, after V lost 4 bases and J lost 4 bases. CDR3 length: 14 residues. CDR1 and CDR2 from the germline V gene are NSHNY and SYGAGN.

This clone has just a few counts. The listed genes are named as in mouse. The CDR3 end lies 4 residues beyond the end of the read and is filled in from the germline J gene. V usage is TRBV13-1 and J usage is TRBJ1-2, with D tentatively TRBD1 (6 bases). The CDR3 covers 13 residues. The V end lost 4 bases, the J end lost 3 bases, and 10 bases lay between the germline ends. CDR1 and CDR2 (germline): NSHNY, SYGAGN. CDR3 sequence reads: CASSSQGYSDYTF. CDR3 DNA, as far as it was read: TGTGCCAGCAGTTCACAGGGTTACTCC.

Regarding this clone: Mouse gene names apply. The read is 4 residues too short to cover the CDR3 end, so that end is filled in from the germline J gene. The genes are TRBV1 and TRBJ2-7; D is unclear. The germline gives CDR1 NSQYPW, CDR2 LRSPGD (reference sequence). The CDR3 has 14 residues. The part of the CDR3 DNA that was read is TGCACCTGCAGTGCAGGAGACACAGAATAT. Its protein product is CTCSAGDTEY. The complete CDR3 sequence is CTCSAGDTEYEQYF.

This clone has more than one count but fewer than ten. Each gene name is a mouse one. The read ends 4 residues early relative to the CDR3; the germline J gene fills the gap. The rearrangement links TRBV1 to TRBJ2-5, with unresolved D. The CDR3 has 14 residues. With 4 bases removed from V and 3 bases from J, the gap between germline ends came to 11 bases. Germline CDR1 reads NSQYPW; CDR2 reads LRSPGD (reference sequence). The part of the CDR3 DNA that was read is TGCACCTGCAGTGGGTCAGGAGGGCAAGAC. Translation: CTCSGSGGQD. Given in full, the CDR3 is CTCSGSGGQDTQYF.

This clone has just a few counts. Mouse germline and gene names are used. The read terminates 4 residues ahead of where the CDR3 ends, so the germline J gene completes it. The rearrangement joins TRBV13-3 to TRBJ2-5; TRBD2 matches at 7 bases. V dropped 1 base and J dropped 0; count of bases not matched to a gene: 2. The CDR3 contains 15 residues. Germline V CDR1 and CDR2: NNHDY, SYVADS. The sequenced CDR3 bases are TGTGCCAGCAGTGATACTGGGGCAAACCAAGAC. It yields the protein CASSDTGANQD. The entire CDR3 is CASSDTGANQDTQYF.

Concerning this clone: The genes are named according to mouse. The read terminates 4 residues before the CDR3 end, so the remaining end is supplied by the germline J gene. Other DNA sequences in this specimen translate into the identical CDR3. The chain has TRBV31 and TRBJ1-2, with 7 bases identical to TRBD1. Looked up from germline, CDR1 is GKSSPN and CDR2 is SITVG. The J segment lost 0 bases and the V segment lost 0 bases, leaving 4 bases of the junction unmatched. This CDR3 has 15 amino acids. CDR3 sequence reads: CAWSLGGTANSDYTF. The CDR3 DNA, read in part, is TGTGCCTGGAGTCTAGGTGGGACAGCAAACTCC.

This clone has only a few counts. Gene and germline names: mouse. The CDR3 region is CASSLPTGYQDTQYF. The DNA read from the CDR3 is TGTGCCAGCTCTCTTCCCACAGGGTACCAAGAC. This chain links TRBV12-1 with TRBJ2-5, with D maybe TRBD1 (6 bases). With the read ending 4 residues before the CDR3 end, the germline J gene is used to fill in that end. The CDR3 has 15 amino acids. Trimming shortened V by 1 base and J by 1 base, and 11 bases separated the two germline ends. Per the germline V gene, CDR1 is SGHSN and CDR2 is HYEKVE.

This clone was observed a handful of times. Any gene name here is a mouse gene name. The read falls 4 residues short of the CDR3 end, and the missing part is taken from the germline J gene. The rearrangement joins TRBV17 to TRBJ2-4, with a tentative D call TRBD2 (6 bases). The CDR3 runs 13 residues. Germline V gives CDR1 MNHDT, CDR2 YYDKIL. The V gene lost 6 bases and the J gene lost 2 bases, with 9 bases spanning the gap. CDR3: CASSVGVQNTLYF. The covered CDR3 bases are TGTGCTAGCAGCGTGGGGGTTCAAAAC.

This clone has only a few counts. The gene names given are mouse names. The read falls 4 residues short of the CDR3 end, and the missing part is taken from the germline J gene. The gene calls are TRBV31 and TRBJ2-3, with D unresolved. V lost 0 bases, J lost 2 bases, and 12 bases lay in between. Per the germline V gene, CDR1 is GKSSPN and CDR2 is SITVG. The CDR3 sequence is 15 residues long. The CDR3 protein is CAWSLNISPAETLYF. The sequenced part of the CDR3 DNA is TGTGCCTGGAGTCTCAACATATCCCCTGCAGAA.

The table lists this clone with many counts. Gene names follow the mouse nomenclature. Coverage ceases 4 residues before the CDR3 finishes, and the germline J gene fills in the end. Other DNA sequences of this sample code for an identical CDR3. The V and J genes are TRBV5 and TRBJ2-1; 9 nucleotides line up with TRBD1. The CDR3 totals 15 residues. J was trimmed by 3 bases and V by 0 bases; bases with no gene match: 0. Germline V gives CDR1 LGHNA, CDR2 YNLKQL (reference sequence). The DNA read from the CDR3 is TGTGCCAGCAGCCAAGAGGGACAGGGCTATGCT. This encodes CASSQEGQGYA. The CDR3 in full is CASSQEGQGYAEQFF.

This clone has a handful of counts. Gene and germline names: mouse. The CDR3 extends 3 residues past the end of the read, so its final part is completed from the germline J gene. The V gene is TRBV19, the J gene TRBJ1-6; perhaps TRBD1 as D (6 bases). TRBJ1-6 is labeled an ORF, and its function is uncertain. The V end was cut by 4 bases, the J end by 8 bases, with 7 bases between. The germline gives CDR1 FNHDT, CDR2 SITEND (reference sequence). This CDR3 is 12 amino acids long. The CDR3 protein is CASSPGDSPLYF. The DNA read from the CDR3 is TGTGCCAGCAGTCCAGGGGATTCGCCC.

Concerning this clone: All gene names here are mouse names. The read is 4 residues too short to cover the CDR3 end, so that end is filled in from the germline J gene. This chain joins TRBV13-3 and TRBJ2-5; 7 nucleotides align to TRBD1. Germline V gene sequence: CDR1 NNHDY, CDR2 SYVADS. The CDR3 contains 12 residues. CDR3 bases read: TGTGCCAGCAGTAACAGGGGTGAC. This translates into CASSNRGD. The CDR3 reads in full as CASSNRGDTQYF.

This clone has only a few counts. The gene symbols are mouse symbols. The read comes to an end 4 residues before the CDR3 does, leaving the germline J gene to fill in the end. The chain joins TRBV19 to TRBJ2-3; D not resolved. CDR3 size: 15 residues. Trimming removed 2 bases from V and 0 bases from J, with 10 bases in between. CDR1 FNHDT and CDR2 SITEND come from the germline V gene (reference sequence). The covered CDR3 bases are TGTGCCAGCAGTATCGGCAGGTCGAGTGCAGAA. Its translation: CASSIGRSSAE. The whole CDR3 protein reads CASSIGRSSAETLYF.

This clone was found a few times. The gene names here belong to mouse. The CDR3 end lies 4 residues beyond the end of the read and is filled in from the germline J gene. In the same sample, other DNA sequences code for this CDR3. This chain uses TRBV13-1 with TRBJ2-5, with 9 bases that match TRBD2. Germline V gene sequence: CDR1 NSHNY, CDR2 SYGAGN. The CDR3 sequence is 15 residues long. J lost 1 base, V lost 2 bases, and 2 bases had no gene match. The CDR3 region is CASSERTGDQDTQYF. The sequenced part of the CDR3 DNA is TGTGCCAGCAGTGAACGGACTGGGGACCAAGAC.

Concerning this clone itself: Gene names and germline match the mouse. The read ends 4 residues shy of where the CDR3 ends; the end is completed using the germline J gene. The chain has TRBV13-1 and TRBJ1-2; D gene ambiguous. Trimming stripped 2 bases from V and 1 base from J, with 6 bases between. CDR3 length: 13 amino acids. Germline V gene data show CDR1 as NSHNY and CDR2 as SYGAGN. The CDR3 sequence: CASSDIQNSDYTF. Partial CDR3 DNA: TGTGCCAGCAGTGACATACAAAACTCC.

On this clone: Gene names and germline refer to mouse. From the germline J gene comes the end of the CDR3, since the read stops 4 residues before it. The sample contains more than one DNA sequence encoding this CDR3. This chain connects TRBV31 to TRBJ1-2, with TRBD1 matching 7 bases. The CDR3 contains 14 residues. Losses at the gene ends were 0 bases for V and 3 bases for J; bases not matched to a gene: 4. From germline, CDR1 is GKSSPN and CDR2 SITVG. CDR3 DNA (partial): TGTGCCTGGAGTCTGGCAGGGGGAGACTCC. Translated: CAWSLAGGDS. The full-length CDR3 reads as CAWSLAGGDSDYTF.

This clone was observed a few times. This may be a read error: a much more frequent sequence differs by one nucleotide. Genes here carry mouse names. From the germline J gene comes the end of the CDR3, since the read stops 3 residues before it. Other DNA sequences of this sample code for an identical CDR3. The J gene is TRBJ1-6, the V gene TRBV19, with no clear D. Being an ORF, TRBJ1-6 has a function that is uncertain. This CDR3 region has 13 residues. Germline V gives CDR1 FNHDT, CDR2 SITEND (reference sequence). V was pared by 3 bases and J by 4 bases, with 5 bases between. The CDR3 bases that were read are TGTGCCAGCAGTAGACAATATAATTCGCCC. This sequence encodes CASSRQYNSP. The whole CDR3 protein is CASSRQYNSPLYF.

This clone was picked up a small number of times. The gene symbols are mouse symbols. The read terminates 4 residues before the CDR3 end, so the remaining end is supplied by the germline J gene. The chain links TRBV13-1 to TRBJ2-1; TRBD2 matches 9 bases. The CDR3 runs to 14 residues. V was clipped by 4 bases and J by 4 bases; unmatched bases: 3. Germline values: CDR1 NSHNY, CDR2 SYGAGN. Here the CDR3 reads CASSTGTGYAEQFF. The sequenced part of the CDR3 DNA is TGTGCCAGCAGTACCGGGACTGGGTATGCT.

Notes on this clone: Mouse germline and gene names are used. The read falls 4 residues short of the CDR3 end, and the missing part is taken from the germline J gene. In the same sample, other DNA sequences code for this CDR3. This chain connects TRBV1 to TRBJ2-1; 10 bases align to TRBD1. After removal of 4 bases from V and 4 bases from J, the junction contained 4 bases not matched to a gene. Germline-derived CDR1 and CDR2 are NSQYPW and LRSPGD (reference sequence). This CDR3 comprises 15 residues. The CDR3 bases that were read are TGCACCTGCAGTGGGCCGGGACAGGGGTATGCT. Translating gives CTCSGPGQGYA. The whole CDR3 is CTCSGPGQGYAEQFF.

Of note for this clone: Gene names are the mouse ones. The missing CDR3 end, 4 residues past where the read stops, is filled in from the germline J gene. V is TRBV5 and J is TRBJ1-1, with D unresolved. The CDR3 runs to 11 residues. Germline lookup yields CDR1 LGHNA and CDR2 YNLKQL (reference sequence). CDR3 DNA, as far as it was read: TGTGCCAGCAGCCGCCGCAGA. Amino acids: CASSRRR. Given in full, the CDR3 is CASSRRREVFF.

This clone was picked up a small number of times. The listed genes are named as in mouse. Read sequence stops 4 residues before the CDR3 end, and the germline J gene provides the missing end. The chain is built from TRBV13-3 and TRBJ1-1; 9 nucleotides agree with TRBD1. The CDR3 spans 13 residues. Trimming at V came to 3 bases and at J to 4 bases, leaving 1 base not matched to a gene. Per germline, CDR1 NNHDY and CDR2 SYVADS. CDR3 sequence reads: CASSGDRVTEVFF. CDR3 DNA (partial): TGTGCCAGCAGTGGGGACAGGGTCACA.

Note on this clone: Gene names denote mouse genes. The read falls 4 residues short of the CDR3 end, and the missing part is taken from the germline J gene. V and J are TRBV13-2 and TRBJ2-3; 9 positions match TRBD2. Germline values: CDR1 NNHNN, CDR2 SYGAGS (reference sequence). Unmatched junction bases numbered 2, after V lost 0 bases and J lost 0 bases. The CDR3 consists of 16 residues. The CDR3 DNA, read in part, is TGTGCCAGCGGTGATGGGGACTGGGCTAGTGCAGAA. Translated: CASGDGDWASAE. In full, the CDR3 reads CASGDGDWASAETLYF.

This clone was detected only a few times. Mouse names are used for the genes. The read halts 4 residues ahead of the CDR3 end, with the missing end drawn from the germline J gene. The chain couples TRBV3 to TRBJ2-5; 14 nucleotides agree with TRBD2. Germline V CDR1 and CDR2: SNHLY, FYNGKV (reference sequence). The CDR3 spans 16 residues. The CDR3 is CASSSRDWGGADTQYF. CDR3 DNA, as far as it was read: TGTGCCAGCAGCTCACGGGACTGGGGGGGCGCAGAC. Full variable domain (outside the CDR3, taken from reference TRBV3 and TRBJ2-5): GPKVLQIPSHQIIDMGQMVTLNCDPVSNHLYFYWYKQILGQQMEFLVNFYNGKVMEKSKLFKDQFSVERPDGSYFTLKIQPTALEDSAVYFCASSSRDWGGADTQYFGPGTRLLVL.

As to this clone: Mouse names are used for the genes. The read gets to within 4 residues of the CDR3 end, and the germline J gene fills in the rest. Other DNA sequences in the sample encode the same CDR3. The J gene is TRBJ2-1, the V gene TRBV1; weak D call: TRBD1 (5 bases). CDR3 length: 15 residues. V was pared by 0 bases and J by 2 bases, with 8 bases between. Germline CDR1 NSQYPW, CDR2 LRSPGD (reference sequence). This CDR3 is CTCSADPRDYAEQFF. The covered CDR3 bases are TGCACCTGCAGTGCAGATCCCAGGGACTATGCT.

This clone occurred a few times. The listed genes are named as in mouse. The read ends 4 residues before the CDR3 terminus; that terminus is restored from the germline J gene. The rearrangement links TRBV1 to TRBJ2-2, with 12 bases identical to TRBD1. The CDR3 extends over 17 amino acids. Per the germline V gene, CDR1 is NSQYPW and CDR2 is LRSPGD (reference sequence). V dropped 1 base and J dropped 6; count of bases not matched to a gene: 6. The chain's CDR3 is CTCSAGGTGGAPGQLYF. The covered CDR3 bases are TGCACCTGCAGTGCAGGCGGGACAGGGGGCGCCCCCGGG.

This clone was seen more than once but under ten times. The gene names here belong to mouse. The CDR3 goes on 4 residues after the read ends, and that part is filled in from the germline J gene. J is TRBJ2-3 and V is TRBV31, with TRBD1 as a possible D gene (6 bases). V dropped 6 bases and J dropped 0 bases, with 10 bases sitting between them. Germline V gives CDR1 GKSSPN, CDR2 SITVG. The CDR3 length is 13 residues. CDR3 residues: CACPGTSAETLYF. The covered CDR3 bases are TGTGCCTGTCCCGGGACAAGTGCAGAA.

Only a few counts were recorded for this clone. Each gene name is a mouse one. The sequenced fragment ends 4 residues before the CDR3 boundary, so the rest is inferred from the germline J gene. The J gene is TRBJ2-2, the V gene TRBV5, with D maybe TRBD1 (6 bases). V lost 3 bases and J 0 bases, leaving 11 bases between the germline ends. This CDR3 region has 16 residues. Germline CDR1 is LGHNA and CDR2 is YNLKQL (reference sequence). The part of the CDR3 DNA that was read is TGTGCCAGCAGCCACCCGGGACAATCAAACACCGGG. Its translation: CASSHPGQSNTG. The whole CDR3 sequence reads CASSHPGQSNTGQLYF.

This clone was observed a few times. Germline and genes: mouse. Read data end 4 residues before the CDR3 end; the end is taken from the germline J gene. The V gene is TRBV31, the J gene TRBJ1-2, with D perhaps TRBD1 (6 bases). Germline V gene data show CDR1 as GKSSPN and CDR2 as SITVG. Trimming shortened V by 4 bases and J by 0 bases, and 9 bases separated the two germline ends. The CDR3 spans 13 residues. The CDR3 loop is CAWTGQTNSDYTF. The covered CDR3 bases are TGTGCCTGGACAGGACAGACAAACTCC.

Of note for this clone: Mouse gene names and germline throughout. The read stops 3 residues short of the end of the CDR3; the missing end is completed from the germline J gene. Additional DNA sequences in this sample encode the identical CDR3. The rearrangement joins TRBV13-1 to TRBJ1-6; D is undetermined. TRBJ1-6 is treated as an ORF (open reading frame) with a function not yet certain. The CDR3 runs to 13 residues. V shed 3 bases and J shed 4 bases, with 5 bases lying between them. CDR1 NSHNY and CDR2 SYGAGN come from the germline V gene. CDR3 sequence: CASSVQYNSPLYF. The CDR3 DNA, read in part, is TGTGCCAGCAGTGTTCAATATAATTCGCCC.

This clone was found a few times. Mouse gene names and germline throughout. The observed sequence ends 4 residues before the CDR3 terminus, with the missing tail filled in from the germline J gene. The chain recombines TRBV1 with TRBJ1-2; D is perhaps TRBD1 (6 bases). In germline, CDR1 is NSQYPW, CDR2 LRSPGD (reference sequence). CDR3 length equals 15 residues. V was trimmed by 0 bases and J by 1 base, leaving 9 bases between them. The CDR3 loop is CTCSADTGINSDYTF. The sequenced part of the CDR3 DNA is TGCACCTGCAGTGCAGATACAGGGATAAACTCC.